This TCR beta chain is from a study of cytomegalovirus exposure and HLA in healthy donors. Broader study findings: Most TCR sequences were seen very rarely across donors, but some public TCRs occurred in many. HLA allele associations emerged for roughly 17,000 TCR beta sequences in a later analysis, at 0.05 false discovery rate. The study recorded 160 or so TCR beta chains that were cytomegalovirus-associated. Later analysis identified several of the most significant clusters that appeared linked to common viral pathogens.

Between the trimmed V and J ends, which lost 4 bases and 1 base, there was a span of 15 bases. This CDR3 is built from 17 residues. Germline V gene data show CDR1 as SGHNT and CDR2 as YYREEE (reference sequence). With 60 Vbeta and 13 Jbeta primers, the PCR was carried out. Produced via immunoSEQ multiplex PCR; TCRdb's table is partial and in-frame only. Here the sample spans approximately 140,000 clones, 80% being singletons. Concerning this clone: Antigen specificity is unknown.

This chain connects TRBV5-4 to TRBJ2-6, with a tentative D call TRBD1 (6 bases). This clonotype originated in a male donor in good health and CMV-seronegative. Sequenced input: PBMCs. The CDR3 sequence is CASSPGASGSGANVLTF. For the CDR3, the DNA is TGTGCCAGCAGCCCAGGGGCCTCCGGGTCTGGGGCCAACGTCCTGACTTTC.